This T cell receptor beta chain was identified during a study of CD8+ T cells in alopecia areata. The sequencing template was cDNA reverse transcribed from extracted RNA. Here immunoSEQ multiplex PCR was the method, and the copy in TCRdb shows in-frame clones only, minus some. The data contain 30,000 to 40,000 clones, nearly 55% of them singletons. This clone was found a few times. Its specificity is not known. Across about five patients, CD4+ cells underwent sorting into CD25+CD127- cells. As part of sample collection, lesional scalp punch biopsies and peripheral blood were taken from alopecia areata patients. Study-level findings and limits: An increase in clonality over normal scalp was evident in lesional scalp, especially alopecia totalis/universalis. Compared with mice, patients displayed less clear TCR sharing, possibly for HLA-related reasons. When scalp samples are sequenced, resident alphabeta T cells of normal skin are also captured.

CDR3 length: 15 residues. Germline V gene lookup returns CDR1 SGHVS and CDR2 FQNEAQ. Losses at the gene ends were 3 bases for V and 10 bases for J; bases not matched to a gene: 12. This clonotype was obtained from a human donor with alopecia areata. Specimen: CD4+ Tregs sorted from blood. The chain combines TRBV7-8 with TRBJ2-3, with 8 bases identical to TRBD1. CDR3 coding DNA: TGTGCCAGCAGCTTTGACAGGGGTCGACTTGGGTCGCAGTATTTT. Translation gives CASSFDRGRLGSQYF.